The source of this T cell receptor (beta chain) is a study of T cell changes during pregnancy in multiple sclerosis. CDR3 size: 12 residues. The V gene lost 5 bases and the J gene lost 1 base, with 6 bases spanning the gap. CDR1 is SGHRS and CDR2 is YFSETQ in the germline V gene. Only one count was recorded for this clone. TCRdb keeps only in-frame clones here, not all; method: immunoSEQ multiplex PCR. The sample has approximately 68,000 clones; just over 90% are singletons. This sequence joins TRBV5-1 and TRBJ1-2; no clear D. The sample in question was peripheral blood, obtained in the second trimester of pregnancy. This clonotype originated in a female donor with multiple sclerosis, enrolled in a pregnancy study. The CDR3 nucleotides are TGCGCCAGCAGGGAGGGTAACTATGGCTACACCTTC. Translation: CASREGNYGYTF. Variable domain in full (rest from reference TRBV5-1 and TRBJ1-2): KAGVTQTPRYLIKTRGQQVTLSCSPISGHRSVSWYQQTPGQGLQFLFEYFSETQRNKGNFPGRFSGRQFSNSRSEMNVSTLELGDSALYLCASREGNYGYTFGSGTRLTVV.